Presented here are 17 T cell receptor beta chains from one specimen sequenced in a study of cytomegalovirus exposure and HLA in healthy donors. The PCR used 60 Vbeta and 13 Jbeta primers. Clones were sequenced by immunoSEQ multiplex PCR, and TCRdb holds only the in-frame ones, with some missing. The sample lists around 90,000 clones; approximately 80% were seen once. What was sequenced was PBMCs. All receptors derive from a young man in good health and CMV-seronegative.

The chain combines TRBV6-5 with TRBJ2-3, with a tentative D call TRBD1 (5 bases). Germline V gene lookup returns CDR1 MNHEY and CDR2 SVGAGI. This CDR3 contains 14 residues. V shed 2 bases and J shed 6 bases, with 12 bases lying between them. In DNA, the CDR3 is TGTGCCAGCAGTTACAGCCAGGGTGTGGATACGCAGTATTTT. The encoded protein is CASSYSQGVDTQYF.

The chain carries TRBV21-1 and TRBJ2-1; the table names TRBD1, a call not compared with the DNA. TRBV21-1 is deemed a pseudogene. The CDR3 is made up of 16 amino acids. The CDR3 nucleotides are TGTGCCAGCAGCACGGGACAGGTTATCATCTACAATGAGCAGTTCTTC. Translated, it gives CASSTGQVIIYNEQFF.

The DNA for the CDR3 is TGCGCCAGCAGCCAACCCGGGTCTGCTGGCGTCTATAATTCACCCCTCCACTTT. It is translated as CASSQPGSAGVYNSPLHF. J is TRBJ1-6 and V is TRBV4-1, with no clear D. CDR1 and CDR2 from the germline V gene are MGHRA and YSYEKL. V lost 2 bases to trimming and J lost 3 bases, with 17 bases between them. The CDR3 is 18 amino acids.

This clone was counted at least ten times. This chain uses TRBV6-1 with TRBJ1-6, with TRBD1 matching over 9 bases. Per germline, CDR1 MNHNS and CDR2 SASEGT. The CDR3 has 15 residues. V was pared by 2 bases and J by 9 bases, with 5 bases of the junction left unmatched. The CDR3 nucleotides read TGTGCCAGCAGTGAATGGGAGGACAGGGGTTCACCCCTCCACTTT. Its translation: CASSEWEDRGSPLHF.

The gene calls are TRBV7-3 and TRBJ1-1, with D hard to call. Germline V gene sequence: CDR1 SGHTA, CDR2 FQGTGA. The CDR3 runs to 13 residues. The V and J ends lost 1 base and 3 bases respectively, with 6 bases between them. CDR3 in amino acids: CASSLSPDTEAFF. Here the CDR3 DNA reads TGTGCCAGCAGCTTAAGTCCCGACACTGAAGCTTTCTTT.

The V and J genes are TRBV11-2 and TRBJ1-4; 9 nucleotides align to TRBD1. CDR3 length equals 16 residues. Germline CDR1 reads SGHAT; CDR2 reads FQNNGV. Trimming took 4 bases from V and 2 from J; bases not matched to a gene: 5. The CDR3 sequence is CASSSGTGPTNEKLFF. In nucleotides, the CDR3 is TGTGCCAGCAGCTCCGGGACAGGGCCGACTAATGAAAAACTGTTTTTT.

The chain couples TRBV19 to TRBJ2-3; 7 nucleotides align to TRBD1. This CDR3 is 15 amino acids long. J lost 2 bases, V lost 6 bases, and 8 bases had no gene match. CDR1 is LNHDA, CDR2 SQIVND, per germline (reference sequence). As DNA, the CDR3 is TGTGCCAGTAGGCCAGACAGGGCCAACACAGATACGCAGTATTTT. As protein: CASRPDRANTDTQYF.

The chain joins TRBV7-2 to TRBJ1-6; maybe TRBD1 (6 bases). Trimming left V 5 bases short and J 9 bases short, with 20 bases between. Germline lookup yields CDR1 SGHTA and CDR2 FQGNSA. This CDR3 is 16 amino acids long. DNA for the CDR3: TGTGCCAGCAGCCGCGAGGGGGGGATCTTAAGTTCACCCCTCCACTTT. Its translation is CASSREGGILSSPLHF.

This chain links TRBV14 with TRBJ2-1, with TRBD1 as a possible D gene (5 bases). Germline loops: CDR1 SGHDN, CDR2 FVKESK. The CDR3 has 11 amino acids. V lost 2 bases to trimming and J lost 9 bases, with 5 bases between them. As DNA, the CDR3 is TGTGCCAGCAGCCAACAGGGTGAGCAGTTCTTC. Translation: CASSQQGEQFF.

The chain recombines TRBV2 with TRBJ1-1; 8 positions match TRBD1. The CDR3 is made up of 15 amino acids. Germline V gene sequence: CDR1 SNHLY, CDR2 FYNNEI. V dropped 6 bases and J dropped 1; count of bases not matched to a gene: 7. The CDR3 DNA follows: TGTGCCAGCAGACCTAGGACAGGGTGGAACACTGAAGCTTTCTTT. Amino acids: CASRPRTGWNTEAFF.

The chain links TRBV6-5 to TRBJ1-5; a weak D match, TRBD1 (6 bases). CDR1 is MNHEY, CDR2 SVGAGI, per germline. Trimming removed 6 bases from V and 5 bases from J, with 8 bases in between. The CDR3 is 12 residues long. CDR3 sequence: CASRAGDQPQHF. DNA for the CDR3: TGTGCCAGCAGAGCAGGGGATCAGCCCCAGCATTTT.

The sample holds a few counts of this clone. V is TRBV27 and J is TRBJ1-4; 7 nucleotides agree with TRBD1. The junction had 8 bases not matched to a gene; V was cut back by 5 bases and J by 5 bases. CDR1 MNHEY and CDR2 SMNVEV come from the germline V gene (reference sequence). The CDR3 is 15 amino acids. CDR3 in DNA: TGTGCCAGCAGTGTGCGGGGACAGCGAAATGAAAAACTGTTTTTT. Its protein product is CASSVRGQRNEKLFF.

V and J are TRBV30 and TRBJ2-5; no clear D. Between the trimmed V and J ends, which lost 0 bases and 4 bases, there was a span of 6 bases. The CDR3 extends over 12 amino acids. Germline CDR1 and CDR2: GTSNPN and SVGIG (reference sequence). CDR3 in DNA: TGTGCCTGGAGTGTATCGGGAGAGACCCAGTACTTC. This codes for CAWSVSGETQYF. Variable domain in full (rest from reference TRBV30 and TRBJ2-5): SQTIHQWPATLVQPVGSPLSLECTVEGTSNPNLYWYRQAAGRGLQLLFYSVGIGQISSEVPQNLSASRPQDRQFILSSKKLLLSDSGFYLCAWSVSGETQYFGPGTRLLVL.

This chain uses TRBV29-1 with TRBJ1-2; a possible D gene is TRBD1 (5 bases). The V end lost 4 bases, the J end lost 6 bases, and 18 bases lay between the germline ends. CDR1 SQVTM and CDR2 ANQGSEA come from the germline V gene. This CDR3 spans 14 amino acids. The DNA of the CDR3 is TGCAGCGTTGGGACGCCGGAATGGGGGGATGGCTACACCTTC. The encoded protein is CSVGTPEWGDGYTF.

The DNA of the CDR3 is TGTGCCAGCTCACCGGTCTCGGGGACAGGGTTCCAAGAGACCCAGTACTTC. Translation gives CASSPVSGTGFQETQYF. J is TRBJ2-5 and V is TRBV18; TRBD1 aligns across 9 bases. The germline V gene has CDR1 KGHSH and CDR2 LQKENI. V shed 3 bases, J shed 1 base, and the junction held 9 bases outside the gene matches. The CDR3 sequence is 17 residues long.

This sequence joins TRBV7-9 and TRBJ2-7, with TRBD1 matching over 10 bases. The CDR3 sequence is 15 residues long. Unmatched junction bases numbered 7, after V lost 5 bases and J lost 3 bases. Germline-derived CDR1 and CDR2 are SEHNR and FQNEAQ (reference sequence). The CDR3 is CASSPRTGGIYEQYF. DNA of the CDR3: TGTGCCAGCAGCCCCAGGACAGGGGGGATCTACGAGCAGTACTTC.

The V and J genes are TRBV28 and TRBJ1-2, with D possibly being TRBD1 (5 bases). V dropped 9 bases and J dropped 4 bases, with 15 bases sitting between them. Germline V gene sequence: CDR1 MDHEN, CDR2 SYDVKM. This CDR3 has 13 residues. CDR3 DNA sequence: TGTGCCAGTGCTCAGGGTACTGGCTATGGCTACACCTTC. Its protein product is CASAQGTGYGYTF.